Presented here are 7 T cell receptor beta chains from one specimen sequenced in a study of response to subunit inactivated influenza vaccine. TCRdb reanalysed the RT-PCR reads using MiXCR and keeps one entry per CDR3 protein. The sample lists roughly 710,000 distinct CDR3 sequences, about 15% occurring once. Material: PBMCs from blood, obtained 14 days before vaccination. These receptors all stem from a man aged 45-65 years who received an inactivated influenza vaccine.

This clonotype was detected ten times or more. The gene calls are TRBV24-1 and TRBJ2-1, with D unclear. CDR1 KGHDR and CDR2 SFDVKD come from the germline V gene. With 4 bases removed from V and 9 bases from J, the gap between germline ends came to 24 bases. CDR3 length equals 17 residues. CDR3 in amino acids: CATSDSFRLNHGPEQFF. In nucleotides, the CDR3 is TGTGCCACCAGTGACTCCTTTCGTTTGAACCACGGGCCTGAGCAGTTCTTC.

At least ten counts were recorded for this clonotype. V gene TRBV7-2 combines with J gene TRBJ2-7, with 7 nucleotides matching TRBD2. The V segment lost 5 bases and the J segment 2 bases; nucleotides outside the gene matches: 9. The CDR3 consists of 15 residues. Germline V gives CDR1 SGHTA, CDR2 FQGNSA. CDR3 region: CASSPAGTTPYEQYF. For the CDR3, the DNA is TGTGCCAGCAGCCCGGCCGGGACTACACCCTACGAGCAGTACTTC.

As concerns this clonotype: The junction differs from germline at one of its ends, possibly a read error. The chain links TRBV7-7 to TRBJ2-7; unclear D gene. Per the germline V gene, CDR1 is SSHAT and CDR2 is FNYEAQ (reference sequence). The CDR3 covers 13 residues. The CDR3 bases are TGTGCTAGCAGCGCAAGCGCTGGTTACGAGCAGTACTTC. Translated, it gives CASSASAGYEQYF. Supplemented by reference TRBV7-7 and TRBJ2-7, the full variable domain reads GAGVSQSPRYKVTKRGQDVTLRCDPISSHATLYWYQQALGQGPEFLTYFNYEAQPDKSGLPSDRFSAERPEGSISTLTIQRTEQRDSAMYRCASSASAGYEQYFGPGTRLTVT.

This clonotype was counted only a few times. The rearrangement uses TRBV20-1 and TRBJ2-7; D possibly corresponds to TRBD1 (6 bases). The CDR3 runs 14 residues. V lost 3 bases to trimming and J lost 3 bases, with 15 bases between them. Germline V gene data show CDR1 as DFQATT and CDR2 as SNEGSKA (reference sequence). The CDR3 region is CSARRMTGDYEQYF. DNA for the CDR3: TGCAGTGCTAGGCGAATGACAGGAGACTACGAGCAGTACTTC.

The rearrangement joins TRBV6-2 or TRBV6-3 to TRBJ2-1; the match to TRBD2 covers 7 bases. Germline V gene lookup returns CDR1 MNHEY and CDR2 SVGEGT. The CDR3 runs 16 residues. V trimming: 2 bases; J trimming: 9 bases; junction bases outside the gene matches: 13. The CDR3 DNA follows: TGTGCCAGCAGTTACCCACGGGGAGCGGGGAAACCTGAGCAGTTCTTC. Its translation is CASSYPRGAGKPEQFF.

This sequence joins TRBV19 and TRBJ1-6; a weak D match, TRBD1 (5 bases). CDR1 LNHDA and CDR2 SQIVND come from the germline V gene (reference sequence). The V gene lost 5 bases and the J gene lost 15 bases, with 14 bases spanning the gap. This CDR3 has 12 amino acids. DNA for the CDR3: TGTGCCAGTAGTTCAGCGGACATTCACCTCCACTTT. Translating gives CASSSADIHLHF.

This clonotype was counted between two and nine times. The chain joins TRBV28 to TRBJ2-4, with D perhaps TRBD2 (6 bases). The germline CDR1 and CDR2 sequences are MDHEN and SYDVKM. This CDR3 has 19 amino acids. Trimming took 3 bases from V and 0 from J, leaving 21 bases between them. CDR3 in amino acids: CASSLTAGPQPVAKNIQYF. CDR3 DNA sequence: TGTGCCAGCAGTTTGACCGCGGGACCCCAACCCGTAGCCAAAAACATTCAGTACTTC.